The source of this T cell receptor (beta chain) is a study of blood T cells in healthy people across ages (dated by TCRdb to about 2015). Study-wide context: Template switching captured roughly one uniquely barcoded TCR beta cDNA molecule per two T cells in model experiments. The donors were divided into four age groups: young (average around 15 years), middle-aged (about 40), aged (approximately 64) and long-lived (roughly 82). Using deep sequencing normalized with unique cDNA molecular identifiers, the study measured how TCR beta repertoire diversity changes with age. To avoid experimental bias, donors of different ages were randomly spread across the sequencing lanes. For two donors (one aged 18 to 29 and one aged 80 or older), the study analyzed two additional independent replicas of 1 million unique cDNA reads from the same blood draw.

Receptor amplification or capture employed 5' RACE. A second PCR of roughly 6 to 11 cycles was performed with a sample-barcoded 5' primer and a J-beta primer mix. Each TCR beta cDNA molecule received a unique molecular identifier from a template-switch 5' adaptor carrying 12 random nucleotides. Each sample yielded at least 2.5 million CDR3-containing paired-end reads. First-strand cDNA synthesis was performed from all RNA using the Mint cDNA synthesis kit, with priming by a TRBC-specific oligonucleotide. Following uracil-DNA glycosylase treatment, a first 18-cycle PCR with universal primers M1SS and BC2_uni_R was performed on all cDNA. The published analysis was carried out like this. For normalization, 1 million high-quality reads, each with a distinct molecular identifier, were randomly selected from each sample. Instead of being binned into consensus sequences, reads that shared molecular identifiers were thrown out. MiTCR, set to a Q25 quality threshold and the strictest error-elimination algorithm, was used for CDR3 identification, clonotype clustering and error correction. A nonparametric unseen species model with Euler transformation was used to estimate a lower bound on total TCR beta diversity. In TCRdb, the public reads were trimmed at Q25 with fastp and aligned with MiXCR, with productive beta chains retained. Rows are unified per CDR3 protein, each entry keeping the most common DNA and genes. These V and J calls originate from TCRdb's pipeline instead of the authors' own analysis. Across this sample there are over 1,500,000 distinct CDR3 sequences, with about two fifths seen only once. Of the sample, roughly 23% falls within the top ten clones.

Systemically healthy Caucasian individuals from Russia, about 38 in total and aged roughly 6 to 90 years, were included as donors. Each donor gave 8 to 10 milliliters of peripheral blood, collected into EDTA-treated Vacutainer tubes. Ficoll-Paque density-gradient centrifugation was used to isolate PBMCs, with at least 7 million obtained per sample. Trizol reagent was used to extract total RNA from PBMCs, with at least 5.5 micrograms per sample. For every donor, flow cytometry on a PBMC aliquot measured the percentage of naive CD45RAhigh/CD27high T cells. Taken from the germline V gene, the CDR1 and CDR2 loops are SGHRS and YFSETQ. The CDR3 spans 16 residues, from the cysteine through the phenylalanine. This entry keeps only the CDR3 DNA: 48 bases, framed from base 1. Worth noting for this clonotype: There is no known antigen for this receptor. The junction does not match germline at one end; this may be a read error.

The paper's findings and limits, for the study overall: Because the CMV infection status of the donors was unknown, age-related changes in expanded clonotypes may potentially have been confounded. Conclusive comparison of naive and antigen-experienced compartments was prevented by the profiling of bulk unsorted PBMCs. A strong correlation was found between observed TCR beta diversity and the percentage of naive T cells measured by flow cytometry. Compared with the aged group, the long-lived group had more naive CD4+ T cells, fewer expanded clones and increased TCR diversity, suggesting age selection. Total diversity estimates from one million sequenced T cells were considered lower bounds and underestimates. Observed TCR beta diversity per million T cells fell roughly linearly with age, and a significant reduction was already apparent by age roughly 40.

The sequence was obtained from a human donor in good health. The sample taken for sequencing was blood. The V and J segments used are TRBV5-1 and TRBJ2-1; tentative D gene TRBD2, with 6 bases matching. CDR3 reads: CASSQANGTFYDEQFF. The DNA sequence follows: TGCGCCAGCAGCCAAGCTAATGGGACTTTCTACGATGAGCAGTTCTTC.